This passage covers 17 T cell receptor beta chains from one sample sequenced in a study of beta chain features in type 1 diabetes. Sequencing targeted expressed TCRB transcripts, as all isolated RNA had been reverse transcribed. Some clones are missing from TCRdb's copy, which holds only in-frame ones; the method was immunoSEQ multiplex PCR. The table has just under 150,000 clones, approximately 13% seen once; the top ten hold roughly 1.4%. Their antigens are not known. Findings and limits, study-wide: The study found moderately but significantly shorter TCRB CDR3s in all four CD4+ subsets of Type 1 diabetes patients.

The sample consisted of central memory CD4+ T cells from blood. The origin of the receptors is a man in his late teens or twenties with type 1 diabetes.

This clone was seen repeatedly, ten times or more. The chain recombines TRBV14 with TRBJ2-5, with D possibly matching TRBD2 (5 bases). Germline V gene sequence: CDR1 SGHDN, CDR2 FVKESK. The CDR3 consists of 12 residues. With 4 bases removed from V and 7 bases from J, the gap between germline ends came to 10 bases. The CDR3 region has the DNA TGTGCCAGCAGCCTAAAAGGAGGGACCCAGTACTTC. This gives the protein CASSLKGGTQYF.

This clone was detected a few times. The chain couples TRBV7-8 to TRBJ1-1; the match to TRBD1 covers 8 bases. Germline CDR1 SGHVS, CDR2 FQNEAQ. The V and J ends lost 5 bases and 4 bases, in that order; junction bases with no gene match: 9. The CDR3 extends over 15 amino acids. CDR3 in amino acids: CASSTTTGEGTEAFF. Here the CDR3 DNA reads TGTGCCAGCAGCACTACGACAGGGGAGGGCACTGAAGCTTTCTTT.

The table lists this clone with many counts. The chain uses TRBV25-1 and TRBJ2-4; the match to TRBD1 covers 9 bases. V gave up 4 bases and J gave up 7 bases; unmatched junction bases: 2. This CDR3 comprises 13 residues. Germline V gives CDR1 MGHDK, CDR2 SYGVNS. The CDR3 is CASSGTGVNIQYF. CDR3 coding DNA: TGTGCCAGCAGTGGGACAGGGGTGAACATTCAGTACTTC.

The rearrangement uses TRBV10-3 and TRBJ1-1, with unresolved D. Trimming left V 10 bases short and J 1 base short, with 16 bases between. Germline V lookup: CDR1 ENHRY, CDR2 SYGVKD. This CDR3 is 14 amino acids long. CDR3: CATKPGGSNTEAFF. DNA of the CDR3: TGTGCCACCAAACCCGGAGGGTCGAACACTGAAGCTTTCTTT.

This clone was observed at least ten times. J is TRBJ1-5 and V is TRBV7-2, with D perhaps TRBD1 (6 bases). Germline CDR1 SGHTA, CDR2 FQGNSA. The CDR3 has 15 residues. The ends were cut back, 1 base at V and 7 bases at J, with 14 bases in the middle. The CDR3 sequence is CASSLDGTREQPQHF. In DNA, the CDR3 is TGTGCCAGCAGCTTAGACGGGACAAGGGAGCAGCCCCAGCATTTT.

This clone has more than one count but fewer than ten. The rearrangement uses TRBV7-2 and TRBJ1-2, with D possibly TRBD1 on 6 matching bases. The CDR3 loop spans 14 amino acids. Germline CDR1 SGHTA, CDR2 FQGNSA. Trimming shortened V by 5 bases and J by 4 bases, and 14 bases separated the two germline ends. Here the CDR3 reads CASSLNRVSYGYTF. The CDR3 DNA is TGTGCCAGCAGCCTTAACAGGGTTAGCTATGGCTACACCTTC.

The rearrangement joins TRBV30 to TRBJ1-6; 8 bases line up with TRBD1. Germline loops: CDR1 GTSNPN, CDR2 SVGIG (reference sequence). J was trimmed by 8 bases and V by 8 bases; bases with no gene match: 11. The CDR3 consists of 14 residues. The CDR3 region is CALQGAGGDSPLHF. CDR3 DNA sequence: TGTGCCCTCCAGGGGGCAGGGGGCGATTCACCCCTCCACTTT.

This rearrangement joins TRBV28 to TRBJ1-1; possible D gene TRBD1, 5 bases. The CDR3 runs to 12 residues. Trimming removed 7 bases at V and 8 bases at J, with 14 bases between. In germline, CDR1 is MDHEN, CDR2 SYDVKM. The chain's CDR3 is CASTAGWGEAFF. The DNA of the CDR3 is TGTGCCAGCACGGCAGGGTGGGGGGAAGCTTTCTTT.

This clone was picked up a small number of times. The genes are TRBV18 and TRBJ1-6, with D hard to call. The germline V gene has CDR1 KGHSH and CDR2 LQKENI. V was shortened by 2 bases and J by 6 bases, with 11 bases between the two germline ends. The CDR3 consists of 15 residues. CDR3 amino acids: CASSPGSGFNSPLHF. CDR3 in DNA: TGTGCCAGCTCACCAGGCAGCGGGTTTAATTCACCCCTCCACTTT.

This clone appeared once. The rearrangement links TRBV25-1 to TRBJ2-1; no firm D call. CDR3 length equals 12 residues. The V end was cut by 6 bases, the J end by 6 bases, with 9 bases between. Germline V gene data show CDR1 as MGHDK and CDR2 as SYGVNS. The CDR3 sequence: CASRTLSNEQFF. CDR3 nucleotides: TGTGCCAGCAGGACTCTTAGCAATGAGCAGTTCTTC. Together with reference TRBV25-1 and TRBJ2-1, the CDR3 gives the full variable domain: EADIYQTPRYLVIGTGKKITLECSQTMGHDKMYWYQQDPGMELHLIHYSYGVNSTEKGDLSSESTVSRIRTEHFPLTLESARPSHTSQYLCASRTLSNEQFFGPGTRLTVL.

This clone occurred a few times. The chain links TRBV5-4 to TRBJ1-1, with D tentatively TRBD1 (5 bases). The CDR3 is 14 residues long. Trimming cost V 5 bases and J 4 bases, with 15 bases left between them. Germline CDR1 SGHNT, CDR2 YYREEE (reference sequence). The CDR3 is CASRSVDGGTEAFF. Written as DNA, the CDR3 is TGTGCCAGCAGAAGCGTAGACGGGGGCACTGAAGCTTTCTTT.

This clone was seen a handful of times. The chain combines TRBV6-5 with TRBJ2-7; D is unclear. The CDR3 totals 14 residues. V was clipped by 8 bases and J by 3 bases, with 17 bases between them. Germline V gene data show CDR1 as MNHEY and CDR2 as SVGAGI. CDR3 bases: TGTGCCAGCTCGGATTTCGTCCGAGACTACGAGCAGTACTTC. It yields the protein CASSDFVRDYEQYF.

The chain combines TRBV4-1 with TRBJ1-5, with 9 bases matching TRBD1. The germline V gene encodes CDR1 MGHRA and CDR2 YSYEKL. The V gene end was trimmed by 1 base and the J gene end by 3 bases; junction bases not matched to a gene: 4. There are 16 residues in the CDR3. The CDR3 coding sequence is TGCGCCAGCAGCCAAGGTAGGGACAGGGTCAATCAGCCCCAGCATTTT. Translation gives CASSQGRDRVNQPQHF.

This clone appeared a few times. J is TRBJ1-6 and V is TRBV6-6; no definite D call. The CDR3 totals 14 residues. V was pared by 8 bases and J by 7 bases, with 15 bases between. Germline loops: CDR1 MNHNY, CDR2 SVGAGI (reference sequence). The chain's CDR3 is CASGKPGGNSPLHF. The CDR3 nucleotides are TGTGCCAGCGGAAAACCCGGTGGAAATTCACCCCTCCACTTT.

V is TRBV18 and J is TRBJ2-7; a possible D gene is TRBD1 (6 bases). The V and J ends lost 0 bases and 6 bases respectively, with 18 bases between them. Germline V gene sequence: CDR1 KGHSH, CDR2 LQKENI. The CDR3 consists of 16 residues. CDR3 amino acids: CASSPPLGAIPIEQYF. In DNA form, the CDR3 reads TGTGCCAGCTCACCACCGTTGGGGGCCATCCCCATCGAGCAGTACTTC.

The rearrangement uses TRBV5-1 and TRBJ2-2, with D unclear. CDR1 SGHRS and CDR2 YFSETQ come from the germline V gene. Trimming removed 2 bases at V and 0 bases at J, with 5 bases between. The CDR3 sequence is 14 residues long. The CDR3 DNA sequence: TGCGCCAGCAGCTTCAGCCCGAACACCGGGGAGCTGTTTTTT. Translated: CASSFSPNTGELFF.

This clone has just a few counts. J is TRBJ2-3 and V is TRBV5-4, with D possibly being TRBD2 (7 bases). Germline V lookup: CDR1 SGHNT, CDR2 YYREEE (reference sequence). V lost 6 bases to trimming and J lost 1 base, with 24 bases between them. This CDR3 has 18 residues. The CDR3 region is CASNSVAGGRQGTDTQYF. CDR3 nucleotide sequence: TGTGCCAGCAATTCCGTCGCCGGGGGGAGACAGGGCACAGATACGCAGTATTTT.